This T cell receptor (beta chain) was captured in a study of blood T cells in healthy people across ages. Study conclusions and caveats: Estimates of total diversity, which came from one million sequenced T cells, were considered to be underestimates.

Total RNA was isolated from each sample in quantities of at least 5 micrograms. Trimming removed 1 base from V and 11 bases from J; junction bases left unmatched: 15. Germline V gives CDR1 SQVTM, CDR2 ANQGSEA. This CDR3 is 17 amino acids long. Alongside a J-beta primer mix, a sample-barcoded 5' primer served in a second PCR lasting about 7 to 12 cycles. Each CDR3 protein is one row after TCRdb ran MiXCR on the 5' RACE reads. The sample records hundreds of thousands of distinct CDR3 sequences, more than 45% being singletons. A note on this clonotype: Its antigen remains unidentified. A much larger clone sits a single nucleotide away, making a read error possible.

The sample taken for sequencing was blood. The chain employs TRBV29-1 and TRBJ2-5; TRBD2 agrees at 14 bases. The clonotype comes from a woman aged 80 or over in good health. The CDR3 sequence: CSVEGGLAGGKNNEQYF. As DNA, the CDR3 is TGCAGCGTTGAAGGCGGACTAGCGGGAGGAAAAAACAATGAGCAGTACTTC.